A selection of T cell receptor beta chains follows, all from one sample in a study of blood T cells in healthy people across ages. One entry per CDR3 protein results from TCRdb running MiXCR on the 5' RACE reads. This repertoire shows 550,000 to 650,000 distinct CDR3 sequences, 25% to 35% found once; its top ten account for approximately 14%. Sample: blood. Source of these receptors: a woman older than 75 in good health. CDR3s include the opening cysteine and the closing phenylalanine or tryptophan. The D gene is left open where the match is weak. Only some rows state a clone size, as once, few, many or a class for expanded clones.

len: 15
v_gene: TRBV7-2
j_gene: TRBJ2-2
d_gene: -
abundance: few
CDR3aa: CASSLARARTGELFF
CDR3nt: TGTGCCAGCAGCTTAGCCAGGGCACGCACCGGGGAGCTGTTTTTT

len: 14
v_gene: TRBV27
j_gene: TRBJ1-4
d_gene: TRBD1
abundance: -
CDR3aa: CASRFQGAGEKLFF
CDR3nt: TGTGCCAGCAGGTTCCAGGGGGCCGGCGAAAAACTGTTTTTT

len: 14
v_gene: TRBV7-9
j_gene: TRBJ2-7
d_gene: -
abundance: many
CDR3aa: CASSLAEVSYEQYF
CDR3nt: TGTGCCAGCAGCTTAGCGGAGGTTTCCTACGAGCAGTACTTC

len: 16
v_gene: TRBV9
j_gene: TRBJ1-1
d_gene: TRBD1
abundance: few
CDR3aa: CASSVGAGGVNTEAFF
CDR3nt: TGTGCCAGCAGCGTAGGAGCAGGGGGGGTGAACACTGAAGCTTTCTTT

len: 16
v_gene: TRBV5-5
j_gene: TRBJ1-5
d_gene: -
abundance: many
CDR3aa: CASSLSAGRDNQPQHF
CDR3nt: TGTGCCAGCAGCTTGTCGGCAGGGAGGGACAATCAGCCCCAGCATTTT

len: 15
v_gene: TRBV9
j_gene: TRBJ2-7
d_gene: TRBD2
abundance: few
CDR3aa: CASSVAGGPGYEQYF
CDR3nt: TGTGCCAGCAGCGTAGCGGGGGGGCCGGGTTACGAGCAGTACTTC

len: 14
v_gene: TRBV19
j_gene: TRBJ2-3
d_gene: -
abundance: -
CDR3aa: CASSITSSRDTQYF
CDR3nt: TGTGCCAGTAGTATCACTAGCTCCCGAGATACGCAGTATTTT

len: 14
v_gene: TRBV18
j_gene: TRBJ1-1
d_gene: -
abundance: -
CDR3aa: CAGSRTDMNTEAFF
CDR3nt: TGTGCCGGCTCCCGGACAGATATGAACACTGAAGCTTTCTTT

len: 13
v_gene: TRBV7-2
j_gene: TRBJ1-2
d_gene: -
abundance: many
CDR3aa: CASSHYLLDGYTF
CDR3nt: TGTGCCAGCAGCCATTATCTCCTGGATGGCTACACCTTC

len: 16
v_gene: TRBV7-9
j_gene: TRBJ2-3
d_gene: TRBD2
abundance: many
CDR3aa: CASSLGSSGEADTQYF
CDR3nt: TGTGCCAGCAGCTTAGGATCGAGCGGGGAGGCAGATACGCAGTATTTT

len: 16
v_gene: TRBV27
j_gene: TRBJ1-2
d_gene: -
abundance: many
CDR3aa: CASSPALVSGDYGYTF
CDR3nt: TGTGCCAGCAGTCCAGCTCTGGTGTCAGGGGACTATGGCTACACCTTC

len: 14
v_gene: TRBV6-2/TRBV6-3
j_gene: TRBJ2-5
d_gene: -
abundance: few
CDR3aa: CASSYSRLGNEQYF
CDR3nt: TGTGCCAGCAGTTACTCGAGGCTAGGCAATGAGCAGTACTTC

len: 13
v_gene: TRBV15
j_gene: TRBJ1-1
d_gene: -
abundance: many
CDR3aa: CATSRDSPSEAFF
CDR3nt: TGTGCCACCAGCAGAGATTCCCCGAGTGAAGCTTTCTTT

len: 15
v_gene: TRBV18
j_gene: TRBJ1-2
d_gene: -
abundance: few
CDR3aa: CASSPIGDSNYGYTF
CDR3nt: TGTGCCAGCTCACCAATAGGGGATAGTAACTATGGCTACACCTTC

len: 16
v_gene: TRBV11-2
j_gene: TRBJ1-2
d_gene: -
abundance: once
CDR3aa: CASSSISTGRNYGYTF
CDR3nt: TGTGCCAGCAGCTCGATCTCAACCGGCCGCAACTATGGCTACACCTTC

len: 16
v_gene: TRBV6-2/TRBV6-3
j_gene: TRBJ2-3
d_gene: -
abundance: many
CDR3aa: CASSSRLVSYTDTQYF
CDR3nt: TGTGCCAGCAGTTCTAGACTCGTCTCTTACACAGATACGCAGTATTTT

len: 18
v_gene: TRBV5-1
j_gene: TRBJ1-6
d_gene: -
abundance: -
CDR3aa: CASSLVSVGTEVDSPLYF
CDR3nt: TGCGCCAGCAGCTTGGTATCTGTGGGAACTGAGGTGGATTCACCCCTCTACTTT

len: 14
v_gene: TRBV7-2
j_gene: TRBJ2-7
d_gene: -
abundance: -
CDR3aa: CASSPHGSSYEQYF
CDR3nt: TGTGCCAGCAGCCCCCATGGATCGTCCTACGAGCAGTACTTC

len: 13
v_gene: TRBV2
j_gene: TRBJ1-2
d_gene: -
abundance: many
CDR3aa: CASRRGQLYGYTF
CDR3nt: TGTGCCAGCAGACGCGGACAGCTCTATGGCTACACCTTC